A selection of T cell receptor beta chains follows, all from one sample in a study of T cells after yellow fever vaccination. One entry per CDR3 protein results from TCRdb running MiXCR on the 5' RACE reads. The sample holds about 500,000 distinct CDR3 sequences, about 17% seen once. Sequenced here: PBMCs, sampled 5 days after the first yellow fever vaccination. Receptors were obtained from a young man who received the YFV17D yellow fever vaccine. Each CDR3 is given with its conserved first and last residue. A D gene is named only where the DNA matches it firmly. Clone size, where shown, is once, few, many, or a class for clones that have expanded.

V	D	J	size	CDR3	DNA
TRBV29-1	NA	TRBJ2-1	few	CSVRSSSYNEQFF	TGCAGCGTGCGCTCTAGTTCCTACAATGAGCAGTTCTTC
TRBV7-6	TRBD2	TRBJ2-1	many	CASSPFSGGPENEQFF	TGTGCCAGCAGCCCCTTTTCGGGGGGGCCGGAGAATGAGCAGTTCTTC
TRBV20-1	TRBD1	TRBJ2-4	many	CSATGGHQNIQYF	TGCAGTGCCACAGGGGGCCACCAAAACATTCAGTACTTC
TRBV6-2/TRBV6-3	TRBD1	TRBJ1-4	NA	CASSYFRGTGVRATNEKLFF	TGTGCCAGCAGTTACTTCCGTGGGACAGGGGTTCGGGCAACTAATGAAAAACTGTTTTTT
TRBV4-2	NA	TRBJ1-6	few	CASSQVGGGSPLHF	TGTGCCAGCAGCCAAGTGGGTGGAGGATCACCCCTCCACTTT
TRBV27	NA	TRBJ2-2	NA	CASSPNPGLVYTGELFF	TGTGCCAGCAGCCCTAACCCAGGGCTGGTGTACACCGGGGAGCTGTTTTTT
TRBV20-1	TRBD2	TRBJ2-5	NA	CSARPFGPLAGVSETQYF	TGCAGTGCTAGACCATTTGGGCCACTAGCGGGGGTATCGGAGACCCAGTACTTC
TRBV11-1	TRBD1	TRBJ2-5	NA	CASSLYSGQVNQETQYF	TGTGCCAGCAGCTTATACTCGGGACAGGTAAACCAAGAGACCCAGTACTTC
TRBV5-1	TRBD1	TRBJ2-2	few	CASSSRTGGTGELFF	TGCGCCAGCAGCTCACGGACAGGGGGCACCGGGGAGCTGTTTTTT
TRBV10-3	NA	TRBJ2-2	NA	CAFQGSTGELFF	TGTGCCTTCCAAGGAAGCACCGGGGAGCTGTTTTTT
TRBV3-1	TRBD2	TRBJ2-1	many	CASSPVLLLERGVNSYNEQFF	TGTGCCAGCAGCCCCGTACTCTTGCTCGAGCGGGGGGTAAACTCCTACAATGAGCAGTTCTTC
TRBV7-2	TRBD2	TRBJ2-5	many	CASRAGTSVETQYF	TGTGCCAGCAGGGCCGGGACTAGCGTCGAGACCCAGTACTTC
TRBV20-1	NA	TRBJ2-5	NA	CSARARWGAGETQYF	TGCAGTGCTAGAGCAAGATGGGGGGCGGGGGAGACCCAGTACTTC
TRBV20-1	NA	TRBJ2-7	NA	CSASDGAYEQYF	TGCAGTGCCAGCGACGGAGCCTACGAGCAGTACTTC
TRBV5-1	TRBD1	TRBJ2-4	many	CASSRDRLAKNIQYF	TGCGCCAGCAGCCGGGACAGGCTAGCCAAAAACATTCAGTACTTC
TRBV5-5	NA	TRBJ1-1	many	CASSSPNTEAFF	TGTGCCAGCAGCTCCCCCAACACTGAAGCTTTCTTT
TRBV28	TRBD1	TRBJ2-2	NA	CASRLPRDRTNTGELFF	TGTGCCAGCAGACTACCCCGGGACAGGACGAACACCGGGGAGCTGTTTTTT
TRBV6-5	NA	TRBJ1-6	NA	CASSFLVGSRRYNSPLHF	TGTGCCAGCAGTTTTTTAGTGGGCTCCCGGAGGTATAATTCACCCCTCCACTTT
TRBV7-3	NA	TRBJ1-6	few	CASSSQKESPLHF	TGTGCCAGCAGCTCACAAAAGGAGTCACCCCTCCACTTT
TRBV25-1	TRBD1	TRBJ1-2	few	CASSVPGQGAYGYTF	TGTGCCAGCAGTGTCCCGGGACAGGGGGCCTATGGCTACACCTTC
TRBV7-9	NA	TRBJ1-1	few	CASSLQGTIEAFF	TGTGCCAGCAGCTTACAGGGGACGATTGAAGCTTTCTTT
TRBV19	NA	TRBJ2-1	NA	CASSIDRNPYNEQFF	TGTGCCAGTAGTATAGACAGGAACCCCTACAATGAGCAGTTCTTC
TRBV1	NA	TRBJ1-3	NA	CTSSQCRDRTLAASGNTIYF	TGCACCAGCAGCCAATGCCGGGACAGGACCCTGGCGGCCTCTGGAAACACCATATATTTT
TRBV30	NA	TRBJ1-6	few	CAWRDGYNSPLHF	TGTGCCTGGAGGGACGGGTATAATTCACCCCTCCACTTT
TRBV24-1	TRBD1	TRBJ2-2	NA	CATSDGTGWTGELFF	TGTGCCACCAGTGATGGGACAGGGTGGACCGGGGAGCTGTTTTTT
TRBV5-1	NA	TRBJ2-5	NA	CASTSGWQQETQYF	TGCGCCAGCACCTCCGGCTGGCAGCAAGAGACCCAGTACTTC
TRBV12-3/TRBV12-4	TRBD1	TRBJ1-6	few	CASSSGGTLNSPLHF	TGTGCCAGCAGTTCAGGGGGTACTTTAAATTCACCCCTCCACTTT
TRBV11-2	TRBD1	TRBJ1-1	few	CASSLGQGSFIRAEAFF	TGTGCCAGCAGCTTGGGACAGGGCAGTTTCATACGGGCTGAAGCTTTCTTT
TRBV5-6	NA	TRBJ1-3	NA	CASGLDGFSGNTIYF	TGTGCCAGCGGATTGGACGGTTTCTCTGGAAACACCATATATTTT
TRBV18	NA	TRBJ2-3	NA	CASSGLTTDTQYF	TGTGCCAGTTCGGGCCTGACGACAGATACGCAGTATTTT
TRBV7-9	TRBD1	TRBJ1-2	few	CASSLAGQGRSYGYTF	TGTGCCAGCAGCTTAGCCGGACAGGGCAGGTCCTATGGCTACACCTTC
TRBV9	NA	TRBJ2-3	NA	CASSVGGRTDTQYF	TGTGCCAGCAGCGTAGGGGGGCGCACAGATACGCAGTATTTT
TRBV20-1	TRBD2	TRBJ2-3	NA	CSGRGGGADTQYF	TGCAGTGGACGGGGGGGGGGTGCAGATACGCAGTATTTT
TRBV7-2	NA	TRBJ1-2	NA	CASSLEAGTNYGYTF	TGTGCCAGCAGCTTAGAGGCAGGGACAAACTATGGCTACACCTTC
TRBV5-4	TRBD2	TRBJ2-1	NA	CASSPGLARSYNEQFF	TGTGCCAGCAGCCCGGGACTAGCCCGCTCCTACAATGAGCAGTTCTTC